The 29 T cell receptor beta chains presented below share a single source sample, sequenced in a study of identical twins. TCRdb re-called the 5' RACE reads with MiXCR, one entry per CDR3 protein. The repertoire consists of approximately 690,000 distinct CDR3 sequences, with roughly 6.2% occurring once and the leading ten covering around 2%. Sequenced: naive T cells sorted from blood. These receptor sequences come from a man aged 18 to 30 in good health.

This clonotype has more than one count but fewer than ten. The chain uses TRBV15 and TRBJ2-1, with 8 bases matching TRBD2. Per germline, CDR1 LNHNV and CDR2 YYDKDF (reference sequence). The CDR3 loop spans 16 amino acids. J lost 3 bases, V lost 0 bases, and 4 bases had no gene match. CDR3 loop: CATSRDRAGGYNEQFF. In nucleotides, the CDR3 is TGTGCCACCAGCAGAGATCGGGCGGGAGGCTACAATGAGCAGTTCTTC.

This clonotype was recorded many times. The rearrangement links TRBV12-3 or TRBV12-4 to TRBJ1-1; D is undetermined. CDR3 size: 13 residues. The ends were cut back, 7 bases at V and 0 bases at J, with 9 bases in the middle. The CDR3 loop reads CASINRLNTEAFF. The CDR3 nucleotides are TGTGCCAGCATTAACAGACTGAACACTGAAGCTTTCTTT.

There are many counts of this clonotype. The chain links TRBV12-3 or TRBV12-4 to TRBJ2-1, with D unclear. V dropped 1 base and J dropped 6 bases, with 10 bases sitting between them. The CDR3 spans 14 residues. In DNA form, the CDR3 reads TGTGCCAGCAGTTTAGAATCCGGGCCCAATGAGCAGTTCTTC. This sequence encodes CASSLESGPNEQFF.

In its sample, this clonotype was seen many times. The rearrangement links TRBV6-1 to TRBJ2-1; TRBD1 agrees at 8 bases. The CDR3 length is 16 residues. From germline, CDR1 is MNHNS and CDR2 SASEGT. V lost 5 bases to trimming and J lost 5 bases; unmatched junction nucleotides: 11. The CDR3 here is CASSPFSGQDDNEQFF. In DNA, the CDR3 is TGTGCCAGCAGTCCGTTTTCGGGACAGGATGACAATGAGCAGTTCTTC.

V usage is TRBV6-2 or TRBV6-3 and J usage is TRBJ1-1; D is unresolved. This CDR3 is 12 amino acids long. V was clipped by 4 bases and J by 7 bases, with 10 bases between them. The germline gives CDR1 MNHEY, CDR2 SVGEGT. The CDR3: CASSSQLGEAFF. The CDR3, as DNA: TGTGCCAGCAGTTCTCAATTGGGTGAAGCTTTCTTT.

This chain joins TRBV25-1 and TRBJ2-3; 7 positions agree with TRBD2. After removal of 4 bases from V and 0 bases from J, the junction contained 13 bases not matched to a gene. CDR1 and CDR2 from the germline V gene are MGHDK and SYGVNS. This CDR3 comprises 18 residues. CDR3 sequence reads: CASSGLAESPPSTDTQYF. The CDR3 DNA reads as TGTGCCAGCAGTGGGCTAGCGGAGTCCCCTCCTAGCACAGATACGCAGTATTTT.

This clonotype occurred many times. This chain's CDR3 is CAIEGGRSYNEQFF. CDR3 sequence (DNA): TGTGCCATCGAAGGGGGTCGATCCTACAATGAGCAGTTCTTC. The V call is TRBV10-3, the J call TRBJ2-1, with a possible D match to TRBD1 (6 bases). This CDR3 contains 14 residues. The germline CDR1 and CDR2 sequences are ENHRY and SYGVKD. Trimming took off 8 bases at V and 1 base at J, with 12 bases between the two ends.

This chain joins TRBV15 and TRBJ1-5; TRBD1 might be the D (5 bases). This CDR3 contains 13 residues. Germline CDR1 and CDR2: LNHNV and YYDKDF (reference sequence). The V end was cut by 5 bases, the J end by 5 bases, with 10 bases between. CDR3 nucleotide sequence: TGTGCCACCAGCCCCTCGGGGGATCAGCCCCAGCATTTT. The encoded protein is CATSPSGDQPQHF.

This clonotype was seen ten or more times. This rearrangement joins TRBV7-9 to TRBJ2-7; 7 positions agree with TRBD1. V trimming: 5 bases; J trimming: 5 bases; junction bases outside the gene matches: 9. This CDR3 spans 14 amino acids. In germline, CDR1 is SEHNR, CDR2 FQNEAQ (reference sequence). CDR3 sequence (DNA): TGTGCCAGCAGCCGGACAGGCTTCGTCAACGAGCAGTACTTC. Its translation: CASSRTGFVNEQYF.

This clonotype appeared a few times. CDR3 sequence: CASSSRSWEGNEQFF. CDR3 nucleotide sequence: TGTGCCAGCAGCTCCCGAAGCTGGGAGGGAAATGAGCAGTTCTTC. The rearrangement uses TRBV7-2 and TRBJ2-1, with TRBD2 matching over 7 bases. Germline V CDR1 and CDR2: SGHTA, FQGNSA. The CDR3 loop spans 15 amino acids. V lost 4 bases, J lost 7 bases, and 10 bases stayed unmatched.

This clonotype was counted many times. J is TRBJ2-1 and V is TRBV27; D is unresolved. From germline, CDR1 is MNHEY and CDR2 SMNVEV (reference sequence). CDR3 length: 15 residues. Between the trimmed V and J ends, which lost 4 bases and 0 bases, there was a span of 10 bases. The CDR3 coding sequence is TGTGCCAGCAGTTCCCTCTCAAGCTCCTACAATGAGCAGTTCTTC. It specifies CASSSLSSSYNEQFF.

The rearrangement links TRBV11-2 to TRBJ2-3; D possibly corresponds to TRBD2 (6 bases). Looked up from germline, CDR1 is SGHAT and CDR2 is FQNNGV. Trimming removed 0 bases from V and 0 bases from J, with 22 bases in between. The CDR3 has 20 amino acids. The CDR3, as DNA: TGTGCCAGCAGCTTAGAAAGGGCCATTTTTAGCGGATCTAGCACAGATACGCAGTATTTT. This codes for CASSLERAIFSGSSTDTQYF.

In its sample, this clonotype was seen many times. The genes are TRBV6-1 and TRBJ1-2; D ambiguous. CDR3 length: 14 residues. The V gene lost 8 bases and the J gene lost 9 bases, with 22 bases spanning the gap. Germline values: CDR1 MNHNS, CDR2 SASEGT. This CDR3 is CASQKSQAESSYTF. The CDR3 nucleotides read TGTGCCAGCCAAAAAAGTCAGGCGGAATCAAGCTACACCTTC.

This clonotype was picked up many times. The CDR3 loop reads CASSSRQPPTQYF. The CDR3 DNA reads as TGTGCCAGCAGTTCCAGACAACCACCGACCCAGTACTTC. V is TRBV12-3 or TRBV12-4 and J is TRBJ2-5; no clear D gene. This CDR3 is built from 13 residues. The V end was cut by 4 bases, the J end by 7 bases, with 13 bases between.

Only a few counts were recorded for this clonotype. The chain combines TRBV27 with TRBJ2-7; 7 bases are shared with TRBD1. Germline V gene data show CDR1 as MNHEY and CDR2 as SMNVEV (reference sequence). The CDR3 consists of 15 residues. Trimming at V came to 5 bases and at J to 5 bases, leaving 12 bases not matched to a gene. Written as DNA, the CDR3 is TGTGCCAGCAGTCCCAGACAGGGAAGGCGGGACGAGCAGTACGTC. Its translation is CASSPRQGRRDEQYV.

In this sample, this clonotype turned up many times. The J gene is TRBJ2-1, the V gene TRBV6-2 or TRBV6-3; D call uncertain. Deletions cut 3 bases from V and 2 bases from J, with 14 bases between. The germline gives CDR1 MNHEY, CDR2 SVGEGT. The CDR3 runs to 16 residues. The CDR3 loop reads CASSYHWASTYNEQFF. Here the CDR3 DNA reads TGTGCCAGCAGTTATCATTGGGCATCGACCTACAATGAGCAGTTCTTC.

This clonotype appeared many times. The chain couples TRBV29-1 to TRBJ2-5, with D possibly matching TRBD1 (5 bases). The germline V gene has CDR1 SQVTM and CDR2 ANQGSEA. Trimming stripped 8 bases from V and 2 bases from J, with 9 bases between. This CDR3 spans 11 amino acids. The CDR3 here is CSSRQQETQYF. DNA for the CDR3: TGCAGCTCCAGACAGCAAGAGACCCAGTACTTC.

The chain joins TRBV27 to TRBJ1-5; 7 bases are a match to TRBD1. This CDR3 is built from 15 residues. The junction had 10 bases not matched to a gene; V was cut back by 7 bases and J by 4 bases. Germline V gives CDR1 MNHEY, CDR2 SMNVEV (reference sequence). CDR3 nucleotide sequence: TGTGCCAGCAAATTGGGGCAGGGGGGGAATCAGCCCCAGCATTTT. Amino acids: CASKLGQGGNQPQHF.

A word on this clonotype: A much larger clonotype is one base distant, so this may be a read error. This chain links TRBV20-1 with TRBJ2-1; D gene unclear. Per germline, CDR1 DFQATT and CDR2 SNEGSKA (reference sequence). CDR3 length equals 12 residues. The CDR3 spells CSARDLGYELFF. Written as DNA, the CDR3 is TGCAGTGCTAGAGATTTGGGGTATGAGCTGTTCTTC.

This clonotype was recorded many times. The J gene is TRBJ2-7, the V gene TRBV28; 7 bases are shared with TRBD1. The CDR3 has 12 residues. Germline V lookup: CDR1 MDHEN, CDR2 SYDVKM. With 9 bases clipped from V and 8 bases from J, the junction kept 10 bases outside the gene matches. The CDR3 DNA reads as TGTGCCAGTATCGGGACAGCGGATAAGCAGTACTTC. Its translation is CASIGTADKQYF.

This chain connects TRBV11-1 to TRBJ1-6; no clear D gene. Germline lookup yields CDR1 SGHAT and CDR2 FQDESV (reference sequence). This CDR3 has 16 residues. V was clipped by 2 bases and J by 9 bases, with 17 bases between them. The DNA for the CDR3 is TGTGCCAGCAGCTTATACTCCATGGGCGGACTTTCACCCCTCCACTTT. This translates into CASSLYSMGGLSPLHF.

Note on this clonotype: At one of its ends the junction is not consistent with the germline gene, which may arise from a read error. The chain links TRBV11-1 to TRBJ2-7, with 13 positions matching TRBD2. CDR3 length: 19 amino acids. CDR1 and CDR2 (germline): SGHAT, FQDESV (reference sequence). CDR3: CAGSSTTGLAGVLGHEQYF. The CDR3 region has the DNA TGTGCCGGCAGCTCTACCACTGGACTAGCGGGAGTACTAGGCCACGAGCAGTACTTC.

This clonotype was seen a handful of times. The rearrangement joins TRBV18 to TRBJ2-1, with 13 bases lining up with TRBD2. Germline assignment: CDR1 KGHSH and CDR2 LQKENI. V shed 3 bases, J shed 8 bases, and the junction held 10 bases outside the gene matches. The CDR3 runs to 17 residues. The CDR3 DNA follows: TGTGCCAGCTCACCTTTGCCGGGACTAGCGGGATATGATGAGCAGTTCTTC. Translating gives CASSPLPGLAGYDEQFF.

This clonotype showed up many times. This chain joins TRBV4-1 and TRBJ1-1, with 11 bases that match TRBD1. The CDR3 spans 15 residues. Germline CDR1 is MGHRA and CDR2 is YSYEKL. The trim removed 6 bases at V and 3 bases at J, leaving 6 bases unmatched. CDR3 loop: CASRVTGQGDTEAFF. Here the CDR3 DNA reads TGCGCCAGCAGAGTAACGGGACAGGGGGACACTGAAGCTTTCTTT.

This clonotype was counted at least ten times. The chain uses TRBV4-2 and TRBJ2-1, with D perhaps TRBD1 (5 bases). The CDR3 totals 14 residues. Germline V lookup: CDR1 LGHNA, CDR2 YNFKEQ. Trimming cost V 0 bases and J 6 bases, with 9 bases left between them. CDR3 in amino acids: CASSQDEGANEQFF. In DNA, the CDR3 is TGTGCCAGCAGCCAAGATGAAGGGGCCAATGAGCAGTTCTTC.

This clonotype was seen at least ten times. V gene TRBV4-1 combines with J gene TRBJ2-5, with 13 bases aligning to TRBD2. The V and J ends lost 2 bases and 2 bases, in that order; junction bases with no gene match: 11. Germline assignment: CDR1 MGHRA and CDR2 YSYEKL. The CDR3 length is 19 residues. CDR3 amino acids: CASSQRMGTSGDTQETQYF. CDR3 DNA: TGCGCCAGCAGCCAACGTATGGGGACTAGCGGGGACACGCAAGAGACCCAGTACTTC.

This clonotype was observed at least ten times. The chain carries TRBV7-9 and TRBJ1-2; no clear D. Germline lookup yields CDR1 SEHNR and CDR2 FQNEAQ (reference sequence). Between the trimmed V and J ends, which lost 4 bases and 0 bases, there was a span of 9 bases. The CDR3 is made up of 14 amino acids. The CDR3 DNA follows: TGTGCCAGCAGCTCAAGCAGTGCTAACTATGGCTACACCTTC. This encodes CASSSSSANYGYTF.

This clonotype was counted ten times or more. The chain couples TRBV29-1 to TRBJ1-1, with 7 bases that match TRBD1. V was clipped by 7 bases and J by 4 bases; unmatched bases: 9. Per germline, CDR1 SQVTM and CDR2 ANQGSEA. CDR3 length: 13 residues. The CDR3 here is CSAETGPGTEAFF. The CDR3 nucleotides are TGCAGCGCCGAGACAGGGCCCGGCACTGAAGCTTTCTTT. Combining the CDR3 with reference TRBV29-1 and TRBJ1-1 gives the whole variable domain SAVISQKPSRDICQRGTSLTIQCQVDSQVTMMFWYRQQPGQSLTLIATANQGSEATYESGFVIDKFPISRPNLTFSTLTVSNMSPEDSSIYLCSAETGPGTEAFFGQGTRLTVV.

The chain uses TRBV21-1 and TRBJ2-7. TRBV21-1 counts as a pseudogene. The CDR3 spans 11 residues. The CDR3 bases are TGTGCCAGCAGCACAGGTGGCAGACAGTACGTC. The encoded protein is CASSTGGRQYV.